This is a list of T cell receptor beta chains from one sample in a study of PD-1 blockade in classical Hodgkin lymphoma. Assay used: immunoSEQ multiplex PCR; TCRdb lists only in-frame clones, some missing. The data contain about 40,000 clones, 75% to 90% of them singletons. Sequences were derived from peripheral blood mononuclear cells (PBMCs), sampled at baseline. These receptors originate from a human donor with classical Hodgkin lymphoma. CDR3s include the opening cysteine and the closing phenylalanine or tryptophan. The order of the fields is J gene, D gene, clone size, V gene, CDR3 protein, CDR3 DNA. A D gene is named only where the DNA matches it firmly. The listing skips clone size in some rows; elsewhere it reads once, few, many or a size class.

TRBJ2-4	.	.	TRBV29-1	CSASPGRFGNIQYF	TGCAGCGCCTCCCCCGGCCGTTTTGGAAACATTCAGTACTTC
TRBJ1-2	.	.	TRBV5-6	CASSLVTNYGYTF	TGTGCCAGCAGCTTGGTGACTAACTATGGCTACACCTTC
TRBJ2-5	TRBD2	.	TRBV5-1	CASSLAGLAYETQYF	TGCGCCAGCAGCTTGGCGGGACTAGCGTACGAGACCCAGTACTTC
TRBJ1-6	TRBD1	.	TRBV4-2	CASSQDRIQGLTSPLHF	TGTGCCAGCAGCCAAGATAGGATACAGGGGTTAACTTCACCCCTCCACTTT
TRBJ1-2	.	.	TRBV6-5	CASSYHSGVYGYTF	TGTGCCAGCAGTTACCATTCAGGGGTCTATGGCTACACCTTC
TRBJ1-2	TRBD1	.	TRBV6-6	CASSYRGTAGRHGYTF	TGTGCCAGCAGTTACCGCGGGACAGCTGGCCGACATGGCTACACCTTC
TRBJ2-1	TRBD1	.	TRBV5-6	CASSFSLPGTGEDEQFF	TGTGCCAGCAGCTTTTCCCTCCCTGGGACAGGGGAGGATGAGCAGTTCTTC
TRBJ2-1	.	.	TRBV19	CASSPRGGTAPFF	TGTGCCAGTAGTCCGCGGGGCGGGACGGCGCCGTTCTTC
TRBJ2-1	TRBD2	.	TRBV5-1	CASSTGTSGSNEQFF	TGCGCCAGCAGCACCGGGACTAGCGGGAGTAATGAGCAGTTCTTC
TRBJ1-5	TRBD1	.	TRBV27	CASSKPGQGRWGNQPQHF	TGTGCCAGCAGCAAACCGGGACAGGGGAGGTGGGGCAATCAGCCCCAGCATTTT
TRBJ1-1	.	.	TRBV5-4	CASSLGGGGTEAFF	TGTGCCAGCAGCTTGGGCGGGGGTGGTACTGAAGCTTTCTTT
TRBJ2-1	TRBD1	.	TRBV7-9	CASSFPGGQVNEQFF	TGTGCCAGCAGCTTTCCAGGGGGCCAGGTGAATGAGCAGTTCTTC
TRBJ2-1	.	.	TRBV4-3	CASSQATSWGNEQFF	TGCGCCAGCAGCCAAGCAACAAGTTGGGGCAATGAGCAGTTCTTC
TRBJ1-1	TRBD1	.	TRBV4-1	CASSRQGRVKAFF	TGCGCCAGCAGCCGACAGGGTCGGGTTAAAGCTTTCTTT
TRBJ2-7	.	.	TRBV5-6	CASSSARGFTYEQYF	TGTGCCAGCAGCAGTGCACGGGGTTTCACCTACGAGCAGTACTTC
TRBJ2-5	TRBD2	.	TRBV5-5	CASSRGAAGVGETQYF	TGTGCCAGCAGCAGGGGCGCAGCGGGAGTGGGAGAGACCCAGTACTTC
TRBJ2-1	TRBD1	.	TRBV20-1	CSADRNNEQFF	TGCAGTGCGGACAGGAACAATGAGCAGTTCTTC
TRBJ2-7	.	.	TRBV27	CASSLSSASSYEQYF	TGTGCCAGCAGTTTGAGCAGTGCGAGCTCCTACGAGCAGTACTTC
TRBJ1-2	TRBD1	.	TRBV4-1	CASSQDRSGGLTRLGYTF	TGCGCCAGCAGCCAAGATCGCTCAGGGGGGCTCACCCGCCTGGGCTACACCTTC
TRBJ1-1	.	.	TRBV5-4	CASSLDRRAMNTEAFF	TGTGCCAGCAGCTTGGACAGGAGAGCTATGAACACTGAAGCTTTCTTT
TRBJ1-2	.	.	TRBV6-6	CASGRDYGYTF	TGTGCCAGCGGCAGGGATTACGGCTACACCTTC
TRBJ2-1	TRBD2	.	TRBV7-3	CASSPRGLAVWNEQFF	TGTGCCAGCAGCCCAAGGGGCCTAGCGGTGTGGAATGAGCAGTTCTTC
TRBJ2-1	TRBD1	.	TRBV19	CASTPGQLIIYNEQFF	TGTGCCAGTACCCCGGGACAGCTTATTATATACAATGAGCAGTTCTTC
TRBJ1-2	.	.	TRBV14	CASSQGQGPYYGYTF	TGTGCCAGCAGCCAAGGCCAGGGGCCTTACTATGGCTACACCTTC
TRBJ2-1	.	.	TRBV5-1	CASSLVGSPPNEQFF	TGCGCCAGCAGCTTGGTCGGGAGCCCCCCAAATGAGCAGTTCTTC
TRBJ1-4	.	.	TRBV7-9	CASRHNFGGQGEKLFF	TGTGCCAGCAGACATAATTTTGGGGGGCAGGGTGAAAAACTGTTTTTT
TRBJ2-2	.	.	TRBV19	CASSIVGAGTGELFF	TGTGCCAGTAGTATAGTGGGCGCGGGCACCGGGGAGCTGTTTTTT
TRBJ1-2	.	.	TRBV19	CASSPATFYGYTF	TGTGCCAGTAGTCCGGCTACCTTCTATGGCTACACCTTC
TRBJ1-2	TRBD1	.	TRBV2	CASSGTGGGYGYTF	TGTGCCAGCAGCGGGACAGGGGGGGGCTATGGCTACACCTTC
TRBJ2-2	.	.	TRBV2	CASLSEWSGELFF	TGTGCCAGCCTCTCGGAATGGTCCGGGGAGCTGTTTTTT
TRBJ1-1	.	.	TRBV7-2	CASSQQVWGNTEAFF	TGTGCCAGCAGCCAACAGGTTTGGGGGAACACTGAAGCTTTCTTT
TRBJ1-3	.	.	TRBV11-2	CASSLSYRSSGNTIYF	TGTGCCAGCAGCTTATCATACAGGAGCTCTGGAAACACCATATATTTT
TRBJ2-1	TRBD2	.	TRBV25-1	CASSPWGVTSGRHEQFF	TGTGCCAGCAGTCCCTGGGGAGTGACTAGCGGGAGACATGAGCAGTTCTTC
TRBJ1-5	.	few	TRBV6-5	CASSFLDGQPQHF	TGTGCCAGCAGTTTCCTCGACGGTCAGCCCCAGCATTTT
TRBJ2-7	TRBD1	.	TRBV10-3	CAISQGAEQYF	TGTGCCATCAGTCAGGGGGCCGAGCAGTACTTC
TRBJ1-4	.	.	TRBV4-1	CASSHQTGGEKLFF	TGCGCCAGCAGCCATCAGACGGGGGGTGAAAAACTGTTTTTT
TRBJ2-7	TRBD2	.	TRBV5-1	CASSYSGTSSYEQYF	TGCGCCAGCAGCTACTCCGGGACTAGCTCCTACGAGCAGTACTTC
TRBJ1-1	.	.	TRBV29-1	CSVVNRVMNTEAFF	TGCAGCGTGGTAAACAGGGTCATGAACACTGAAGCTTTCTTT
TRBJ1-5	.	.	TRBV4-1	CASSQGGGRNQPQHF	TGCGCCAGCAGCCAAGGGGGTGGTCGCAATCAGCCCCAGCATTTT
TRBJ2-7	TRBD2	.	TRBV19	CASSMVYTSGLYEQYF	TGTGCCAGTAGTATGGTATATACTAGCGGGCTTTACGAGCAGTACTTC
TRBJ2-5	TRBD2	.	TRBV30	CAWRPLRLAGRQETQYF	TGTGCCTGGAGACCCTTACGACTAGCGGGGAGACAAGAGACCCAGTACTTC